This TCR beta chain was retrieved from a study of cytomegalovirus exposure and HLA in healthy donors (dated by TCRdb to about 2017). About the full investigation: An earlier analysis of some 620 of the donors reported over 250 Gb of sequence data and 117 million unique TCR beta sequences obtained from around 190 million T cells. An early release covering about 600 HLA-typed donors comprised about 300 gigabases of sequencing data and 85 million or so unique TCR sequences. Among the roughly 400 genotyped donors, about 85% belonged to the genetic ancestry cluster associated with self-reported Caucasian donors. The study aimed to test whether signatures of past pathogen exposure could be identified by cataloging public T cell receptors. Using immunosequencing, the study profiled T cell repertoires from fewer than 850 subjects and related those repertoires to cytomegalovirus serostatus. In addition to the first cohort of approximately 670 subjects, a separate validation cohort of approximately 110 different subjects was used. High-throughput TCR immunosequencing, statistical association of individual TCRs with disease status, and machine learning were combined to predict cytomegalovirus infection status. A later analysis re-analyzed previously published TCR beta repertoires from approximately 670 donors and added high-resolution HLA genotyping to study TCR occurrence patterns. The later analysis used no new phenotypic data to find candidate immune exposures, relying instead on TCR beta sequences and their occurrence across donors. An earlier analysis of a few hundred of the donors applied high-throughput TCR beta sequencing to assess whether each TCR beta V gene segment acted as functional or pseudogenic. Donor age, sex, ethnicity and CMV serostatus were compiled alongside the repertoire data. In a later genetic analysis, genome-wide SNP genotypes for about three fifths of the roughly 670 donors were used, and that subset was treated as a discovery cohort. All discovery cohort repertoires had been generated on a single sequencing platform. HLA typing covered class I and class II loci at four-digit resolution. The number of typed donors differed by locus: about 620-640 for A, B, C, DRB1 and DQB1; 522 for DQA1; about 600 for DPA1; and approximately 450 for DPB1. Roughly 5 DR-DQ haplotypes were handled as single units for association and clustering, since linkage in the cohort was strong. On average, 235,054 unique TCR beta nucleotide sequences were sequenced per donor among 398 genotyped donors of the cohort, with 15% to 20% of those sequences being non-productive.

General findings and caveats noted by the study authors: A further reported finding was that TCR beta sequences accurately predicted the HLA-A and HLA-B alleles for most subjects in the first cohort. The 87-base-pair reads could not distinguish some IMGT-functional V segments, including TRBV6-2 and TRBV6-3, so those segments were excluded. In a later genetic analysis, fewer N-insertions in productive TCRs were reported among donors in an Asian-associated ancestry cluster than the roughly 670-donor mean. Most TCR sequences were observed very rarely across donors, whereas some public TCRs were present in many individuals. Specific HLA alleles were associated with some 15,000 TCR beta sequences at a false discovery rate of 0.05 in a later analysis. A cluster of highly shared sequence variants was judged likely to be a technical artifact of the sequencing pipeline. Strong co-occurrence of HLA alleles, especially DR and DQ, made assigning TCR associations to individual alleles difficult. Immune exposure information for the cohort was limited to CMV serostatus. In a later analysis, the rate of TCR association differed among HLA loci, with DRB1 alleles having the most associated TCRs and HLA-C alleles having the fewest. The authors suggested that the approach could potentially be extended to other disease states and immunological phenotypes. Several of the top co-occurrence clusters appeared to be linked to parvovirus B19, influenza, CMV and Epstein-Barr virus, according to a later analysis. In vitro tests confirmed that three of the cytomegalovirus-associated TCR beta chains recognize cytomegalovirus antigens. In a later analysis, HLA-associated TCR beta chains showed more clonal expansion and lower generation probabilities than non-associated chains that were equally common. Fewer than 20 rarely observed V segments, including chromosome 9 orphons, were excluded from the earlier analysis of approximately 500 of the donors because counts were too low. In a later analysis, most CMV-associated TCR beta chains were found to appear HLA-restricted, with HLA associations seemingly driven largely by CMV exposure. The classifier was reported to diagnose cytomegalovirus status with high specificity and sensitivity in both the original cohort and the validation cohort. Because HLA typing was missing for some donors at each locus, association tests included only the typed subset. In an earlier analysis of about 550 of the donors, most TCR beta V segments were observed in productive rearrangements about 87% or about 30% of the time, broadly matching IMGT annotations. Roughly uniform sequencing depth across donors was assumed in presence/absence analyses, although this assumption may not hold. This cohort had only TCR beta chains sequenced, and the lack of alpha or paired-chain data limited which features could be detected. A later genetic analysis associated a missense DCLRE1C variant with V-gene and J-gene trimming of TCR beta chains, and an independent cohort replicated the association. Correlated functional status among segregating V segments might reflect linkage disequilibrium, but an unknown experimental factor could not be ruled out. In the study, 164 TCR beta chains were listed as associated with cytomegalovirus.

The CDR3 numbers 14 residues from cysteine through phenylalanine. Only the CDR3 region is kept as DNA, spanning 42 bases read in frame from base 1. Trimming removed 2 bases from V and 8 bases from J; the gene matches leave 7 bases unexplained. CDR1 and CDR2 are drawn from the germline V gene (reference sequence): MNHEY, SMNVEV. Libraries were built with the immunoSEQ multiplex PCR assay. The multiplex PCR relied on a mix of 60 forward primers for TCR Vbeta segments and 13 reverse primers for TCR Jbeta segments. A multiplex PCR assay on genomic DNA amplified the CDR3 region of rearranged TCR beta genes. On the Illumina HiSeq System, the amplified TCR beta libraries were sequenced as 87-base-pair reads. The authors processed their data as follows. Across the 500 to 700 repertoires, a later analysis counted approximately 83 million unique TCR beta chains, 8.5 million to 12 million of which were shared by at least two donors. To remove PCR and sequencing errors, raw reads were error-corrected and collapsed into unique sequences using a nearest-neighbor algorithm that merged closely related sequences. V, D and J gene segments were assigned by aligning CDR3 sequences to IMGT reference sequences. For a sequence to be retained, at least a six-nucleotide match to both a V gene segment and a J gene segment was required. A rearrangement was called productive if the CDR3 had no stop codons and remained in frame with V and J, and every other rearrangement was called non-productive. CDR3 was defined by IMGT convention, running from the second conserved V-encoded cysteine to the conserved J-encoded phenylalanine. The earlier analysis of about 610 of the donors excluded sequences that lacked an unambiguous match to a single V gene segment. An earlier analysis of approximately 590 of the donors called V segments functional above 56.7% productive rearrangements and segregating when the between-donor standard deviation exceeded 5%. A statistical classification framework was built to diagnose cytomegalovirus status from the catalog of TCR beta chain sequences. A later analysis assigned V and J genes by comparing TCR nucleotide sequences with IMGT/GENE-DB human TR gene sequences. In a later analysis, CDR3 sequences and most-parsimonious VDJ recombination scenarios were assigned using the TCRdist pipeline. In a later analysis, each TCR beta chain was defined by its CDR3 amino acid sequence together with its V-gene family, and reads lacking a unique V-gene family were excluded. To address suspected cross-contamination and a sequencing artifact, a later analysis removed under 600 highly shared, low-generation-probability nucleotide sequences. A later analysis calculated a clonal expansion index for each public chain from normalized within-repertoire ranks of inferred template counts. In a later analysis, generation probabilities were computed with a VDJ recombination model fitted to out-of-frame rearrangements, and the resulting probabilities were checked against IGoR. A later analysis scored TCR-TCR, TCR-HLA and TCR-CMV co-occurrence with hypergeometric tests, applying a repertoire-size bias correction to TCR pairs. To estimate false discovery rates, a later analysis permuted the HLA or CMV assignments 20 times. In a later analysis, co-occurring TCRs were grouped using DBSCAN, with TCRdist sequence similarity added in when clustering inside HLA-allele-positive subsets. Co-occurrence clustering excluded repertoires with fewer than 30,000 or more than 120,000 public chains, plus five with anomalous nucleotide sharing. In TCRdb, the immuneACCESS table is reduced to in-frame sequences with V and J assigned. These tables do not hold every clone; where another copy was compared, an unresolved V gene accounts for under half, and the others remain unexplained. V and J calls and clone size are copied from that table; D and trimming were computed from the DNA. Present in this sample are 140,000 or so clones, less than 85% of which were seen just once. 4.3% of the sample is taken by the ten largest.

The cohort was made up of roughly 670 healthy bone marrow donors. Cohort members were all nominally healthy when sampled, although unrecorded immune exposures were likely present. The donor was CMV seropositive and was included in the group of some 290 seropositive cohort members. A peripheral blood sample was provided by each donor, and peripheral blood mononuclear cells were used for TCR beta sequencing. Genomic DNA extraction from the blood cell samples was performed with the Qiagen DNeasy Blood Extraction Kit. For this clone: Its antigen remains unidentified. No qualities accompany the bases; no much larger clone lies one base away.

The TCR comes from a man aged 18 to 30 in good health and CMV-seropositive. The sequence joins TRBV27 to TRBJ1-2; 8 central nucleotides agree with TRBD1. The sequencing sample was made of PBMCs. The bases are TGTGCCAGCAGTTTAGGGACAGGAGTAGGAGGCTACACCTTC. This encodes CASSLGTGVGGYTF.